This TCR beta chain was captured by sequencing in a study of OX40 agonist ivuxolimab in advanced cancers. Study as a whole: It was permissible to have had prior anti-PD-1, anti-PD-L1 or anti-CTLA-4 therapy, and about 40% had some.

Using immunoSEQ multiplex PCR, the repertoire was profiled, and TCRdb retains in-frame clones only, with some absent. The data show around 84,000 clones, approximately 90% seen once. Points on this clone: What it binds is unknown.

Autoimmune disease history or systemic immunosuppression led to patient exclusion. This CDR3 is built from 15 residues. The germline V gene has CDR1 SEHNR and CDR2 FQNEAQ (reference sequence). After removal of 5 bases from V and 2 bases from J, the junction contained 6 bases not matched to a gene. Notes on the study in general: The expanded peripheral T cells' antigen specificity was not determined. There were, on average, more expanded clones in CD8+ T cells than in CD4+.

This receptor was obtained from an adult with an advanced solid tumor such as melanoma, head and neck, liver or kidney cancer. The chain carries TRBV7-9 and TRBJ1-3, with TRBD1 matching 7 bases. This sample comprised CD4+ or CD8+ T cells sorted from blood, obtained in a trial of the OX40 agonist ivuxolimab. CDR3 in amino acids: CASSQGVSPGNTIYF. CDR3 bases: TGTGCCAGCAGCCAGGGGGTCTCACCTGGAAACACCATATATTTT.